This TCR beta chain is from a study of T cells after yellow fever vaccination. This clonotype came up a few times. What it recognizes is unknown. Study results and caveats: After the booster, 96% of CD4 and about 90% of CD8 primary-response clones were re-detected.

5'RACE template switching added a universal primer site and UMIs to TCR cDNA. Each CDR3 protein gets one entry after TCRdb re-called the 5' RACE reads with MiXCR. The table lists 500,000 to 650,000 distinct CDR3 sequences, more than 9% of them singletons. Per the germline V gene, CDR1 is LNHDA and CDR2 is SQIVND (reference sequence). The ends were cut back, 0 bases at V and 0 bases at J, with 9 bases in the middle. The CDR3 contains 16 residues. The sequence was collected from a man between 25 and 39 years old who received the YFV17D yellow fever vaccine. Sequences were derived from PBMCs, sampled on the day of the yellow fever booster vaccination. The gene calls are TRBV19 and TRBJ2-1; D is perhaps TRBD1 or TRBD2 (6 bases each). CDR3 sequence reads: CASSIEGGLSYNEQFF. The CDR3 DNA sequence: TGTGCCAGTAGTATAGAGGGGGGCCTCTCCTACAATGAGCAGTTCTTC.